This record concerns one T cell receptor beta chain sequence. From germline, CDR1 is SGHVS and CDR2 FQNEAQ. The V gene end was trimmed by 6 bases and the J gene end by 0 bases; junction bases not matched to a gene: 10. This CDR3 is 18 amino acids long. This sample was included in a study of shared clonotypes between healthy human individuals. Repertoires were generated with immunoSEQ multiplex PCR, while TCRdb's copy carries only in-frame clones and drops some. In the table there are some 2.1 million clones, 90% to 95% of which are singletons. Each donor was a Caucasian adult residing in Nashville, Tennessee.

This sequence originates from a man younger than 35 in good health. J is TRBJ2-3 and V is TRBV7-8; 12 nucleotides agree with TRBD1. Sequencing was carried out using naive CD4+ T cells sorted from blood. Subset described: CD45RA+ positively selected. The CDR3 coding sequence is TGTGCCAGCAGGCCCGGGACAGGGGGCGTAACTAGCACAGATACGCAGTATTTT. Translation gives CASRPGTGGVTSTDTQYF.